This TCR beta chain was captured by sequencing in a study of shared clonotypes between healthy human individuals. Trimming took 6 bases from V and 3 from J, leaving 23 bases between them. The CDR3 covers 18 residues. CDR1 is MDHEN, CDR2 SYDVKM, per germline. The method was immunoSEQ multiplex PCR; TCRdb's version includes in-frame clones alone and lacks a portion of them. The table includes about 95,000 clones, roughly two thirds detected once. Sample: memory CD8+ T cells sorted from blood. Subset of the sample: CD45RO+ cells pooled with CCR7-negative TemRA cells. The chain combines TRBV28 with TRBJ1-4, with D possibly being TRBD1 (6 bases). This sequence was found in a man under 40 in good health. DNA for the CDR3: TGTGCCAGCAGCACTACTGGGACAACACTACTGGCTAATGAAAAACTGTTTTTT. As protein: CASSTTGTTLLANEKLFF.